This T cell receptor beta chain was sequenced during a study of blood T cells in healthy people across ages. PCR was performed a second time for about 7 to 12 cycles using a sample-barcoded 5' primer and a J-beta primer mix. TCRdb passed the 5' RACE reads through MiXCR, listing each CDR3 protein once. The repertoire holds around 1,000,000 distinct CDR3 sequences, roughly a quarter seen once, with around 0.75% in the top ten. A remark on this clonotype: Sequence at one end of the junction differs from germline and may be a read error.

CDR3 length equals 13 residues. In germline, CDR1 is SGHTA, CDR2 FQGNSA. These sequences were also reported in another study, on T cells of mothers and their children. This second report adds: All donors were healthy and Caucasian; they were a few mothers and their six children.

The gene calls are TRBV7-2 and TRBJ2-5; TRBD2 matches 7 bases. The source material was blood. This TCR was recovered from a girl aged 2 to 10 in good health. CDR3 in amino acids: CAGSLPAGEAQYF. For the CDR3, the DNA is TGTGCCGGCAGCCTCCCCGCGGGAGAGGCCCAGTACTTC.